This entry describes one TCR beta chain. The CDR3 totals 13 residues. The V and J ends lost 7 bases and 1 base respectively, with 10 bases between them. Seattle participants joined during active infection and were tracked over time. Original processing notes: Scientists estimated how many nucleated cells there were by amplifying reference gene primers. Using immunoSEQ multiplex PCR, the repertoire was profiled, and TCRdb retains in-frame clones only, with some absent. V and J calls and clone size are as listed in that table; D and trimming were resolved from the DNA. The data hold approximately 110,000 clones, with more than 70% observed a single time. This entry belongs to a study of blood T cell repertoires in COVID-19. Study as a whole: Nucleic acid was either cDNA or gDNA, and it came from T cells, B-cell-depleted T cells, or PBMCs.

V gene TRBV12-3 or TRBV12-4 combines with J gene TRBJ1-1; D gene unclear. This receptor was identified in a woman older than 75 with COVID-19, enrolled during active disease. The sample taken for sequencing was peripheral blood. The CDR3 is CASTLYSNTEAFF. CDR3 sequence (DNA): TGTGCCAGCACACTATACTCGAACACTGAAGCTTTCTTT.